These T cell receptor beta chains were read from a single sample in a study of blood T cell repertoires in COVID-19. The data were produced by immunoSEQ multiplex PCR, yet TCRdb's version contains in-frame clones alone and is incomplete. The sample carries roughly 200,000 clones, over 75% recorded once. The sample was peripheral blood. The receptors shown here come from an elderly woman with active or convalescent COVID-19. CDR3s include the opening cysteine and the closing phenylalanine or tryptophan. Fields, in order: J gene, D gene, V gene, clone size, CDR3 protein, CDR3 DNA. The D gene is left open where the match is weak. Not all rows give a size; the values are once, few, many and, for expanded clones, a class.

TRBJ1-3,TRBD1,TRBV24-1,NA,CATSDGQGANTIYF,TGTGCCACCAGTGATGGACAGGGGGCAAACACCATATATTTT
TRBJ2-7,TRBD1,TRBV6-5,NA,CASSVGGTGSYEQYF,TGTGCCAGCAGCGTCGGCGGGACAGGGTCCTACGAGCAGTACTTC
TRBJ2-7,NA,TRBV25-1,large,CASSDNYEQYF,TGTGCCAGCAGTGACAACTACGAGCAGTACTTC
TRBJ2-6,NA,TRBV2,NA,CASSDAGVPSGANVLTF,TGTGCCAGCAGTGATGCAGGGGTCCCGTCTGGGGCCAACGTCCTGACTTTC
TRBJ2-7,TRBD1,TRBV13,NA,CASSLGQGAGYEQYF,TGTGCCAGCAGCTTGGGACAGGGGGCTGGCTACGAGCAGTACTTC
TRBJ1-4,TRBD1,TRBV2,NA,CASSAEGAREKLFF,TGTGCCAGCAGTGCAGAGGGGGCGCGTGAAAAACTGTTTTTT
TRBJ2-1,TRBD2,TRBV2,once,CASSEGRGGYNEQFF,TGTGCCAGCAGTGAGGGACGGGGGGGCTACAATGAGCAGTTCTTC
TRBJ1-5,NA,TRBV3-1/TRBV3-2,NA,CASSYRTGAQHF,TGTGCCAGCAGCTACAGGACCGGAGCCCAGCATTTT
TRBJ1-1,NA,TRBV10-1,NA,CASSLYRDTEAFF,TGCGCCAGCAGCCTGTACAGGGACACTGAAGCTTTCTTT
TRBJ2-3,TRBD2,TRBV29-1,once,CSVERTGLAADTQYF,TGCAGCGTTGAACGAACCGGACTAGCGGCAGATACGCAGTATTTT
TRBJ2-3,TRBD2,TRBV5-1,NA,CASSLERGGAQYF,TGCGCCAGCAGCTTGGAGCGGGGGGGCGCGCAGTATTTT
TRBJ2-5,TRBD2,TRBV5-1,NA,CASSRGGRDETQYF,TGCGCCAGCAGCCGGGGGGGCCGGGATGAGACCCAGTACTTC
TRBJ1-1,NA,TRBV10-3,NA,CAISPGQGYTEAFF,TGTGCCATCAGCCCGGGACAAGGTTACACTGAAGCTTTCTTT
TRBJ2-2,TRBD1,TRBV7-9,NA,CASSHTTGERTGELFF,TGTGCCAGCAGCCACACTACAGGGGAGCGCACCGGGGAGCTGTTTTTT